This record looks at one T cell receptor beta chain sequence and its context. What it recognizes is unknown. Profiling relied on immunoSEQ multiplex PCR, and the TCRdb table lists in-frame clones only, not all of them. The sample has around 120,000 clones; 80% to 90% are singletons. Germline V gene data show CDR1 as MGHRA and CDR2 as YSYEKL. This CDR3 has 17 residues. V was trimmed by 1 base and J by 1 base, leaving 14 bases between them. This sample was taken from a study of cytomegalovirus exposure and HLA in healthy donors. Study-level findings and limits: Many donors shared some public TCRs, even though most TCR sequences were rare. Confirmation in vitro established that a few CMV-associated chains were specific for CMV antigens. Cytomegalovirus association was listed for 164 TCR beta chains.

The donors were in the approximately 130-subject validation cohort; that cohort was separate from the approximately 730-subject first cohort. This sequence originates from a man younger than 35 in good health and CMV-seropositive. This chain uses TRBV4-1 with TRBJ2-1, with a weak D call TRBD1 (5 bases). The sample was PBMCs. In DNA form, the CDR3 reads TGCGCCAGCAGCCAAGGTCAAGGGGTGGGTTCCTACAATGAGCAGTTCTTC. It codes for CASSQGQGVGSYNEQFF.